This T cell receptor beta chain was observed in a study of cytomegalovirus exposure and HLA in healthy donors. Germline CDR1 is DFQATT and CDR2 is SNEGSKA (reference sequence). The CDR3 sequence is 11 residues long. The PCR ran on 60 Vbeta and 13 Jbeta primers. Assay used: immunoSEQ multiplex PCR; TCRdb lists only in-frame clones, some missing. The sample carries some 180,000 clones, approximately 80% recorded once. The receptor was derived from a girl aged 5 to 17 in good health and CMV-seropositive. Sequencing used PBMCs. The rearrangement links TRBV20-1 to TRBJ1-2; no definite D call. Here the CDR3 DNA reads TGCATCTCCGAGGGTGACTATGGCTACACCTTC. This encodes CISEGDYGYTF.